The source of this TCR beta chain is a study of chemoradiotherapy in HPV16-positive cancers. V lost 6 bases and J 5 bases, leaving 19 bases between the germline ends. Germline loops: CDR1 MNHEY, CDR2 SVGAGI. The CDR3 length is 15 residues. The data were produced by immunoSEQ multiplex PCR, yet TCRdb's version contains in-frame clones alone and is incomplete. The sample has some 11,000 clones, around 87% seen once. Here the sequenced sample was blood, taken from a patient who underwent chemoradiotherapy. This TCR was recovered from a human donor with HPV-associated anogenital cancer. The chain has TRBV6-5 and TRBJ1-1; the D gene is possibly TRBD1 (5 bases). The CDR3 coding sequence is TGTGCCAGCAGCCTCTCCGCAGGGATCTTGACTGAAGCTTTCTTT. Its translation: CASSLSAGILTEAFF.